These T cell receptor beta chains were read from a single sample in a study of blood T cell repertoires in COVID-19. Profiled with immunoSEQ multiplex PCR; TCRdb holds only in-frame clones, not every one. The sample contains about 120,000 clones, roughly 83% of which appear only once. Input material: peripheral blood. Every receptor here comes from a woman older than 75 with acute or convalescent COVID-19. Both conserved end residues are part of each CDR3. A D gene is named only where the DNA matches it firmly. Some rows have no size entry. The others give once, few or many, or a class for an expanded clone.

d_gene: TRBD1; abundance: NA; v_gene: TRBV3-1/TRBV3-2; j_gene: TRBJ1-4; CDR3nt: TGTGCCAGCAGCCTAAGTCAGGGACAGGGGAATGAAAAACTGTTTTTT; CDR3aa: CASSLSQGQGNEKLFF
d_gene: NA; abundance: NA; v_gene: TRBV18; j_gene: TRBJ1-2; CDR3nt: TGTGCCAGCTCACCCAAGGCCAGGCAGGGTGGCTACACCTTC; CDR3aa: CASSPKARQGGYTF
d_gene: TRBD2; abundance: NA; v_gene: TRBV11-3; j_gene: TRBJ2-1; CDR3nt: TGTGCCAGCAGCTCAACTAGCGCCGGTAGCTCCTACAATGAGCAGTTCTTC; CDR3aa: CASSSTSAGSSYNEQFF
d_gene: NA; abundance: NA; v_gene: TRBV21-1; j_gene: TRBJ1-6; CDR3nt: TGTGCCAGCAGCAAAGCGCGGGGCAGGGAATATAATTCACCCCTCCACTTT; CDR3aa: CASSKARGREYNSPLHF
d_gene: NA; abundance: NA; v_gene: TRBV10-3; j_gene: TRBJ1-4; CDR3nt: TGTGCCATCAGACAGTCTGCAACTAATGAAAAACTGTTTTTT; CDR3aa: CAIRQSATNEKLFF
d_gene: TRBD2; abundance: NA; v_gene: TRBV28; j_gene: TRBJ2-2; CDR3nt: TGTGCCAGCAGCATGACTAGCGGGATTGTGGACGGGGAGCTGTTTTTT; CDR3aa: CASSMTSGIVDGELFF
d_gene: TRBD1; abundance: NA; v_gene: TRBV29-1; j_gene: TRBJ1-1; CDR3nt: TGCAGCGTCCCCGGACAGGGGGGCACTGAAGCTTTCTTT; CDR3aa: CSVPGQGGTEAFF
d_gene: NA; abundance: NA; v_gene: TRBV19; j_gene: TRBJ2-7; CDR3nt: TGTGCCAGTAGTATAGGGGACTCCACCTACGAGCAGTACTTC; CDR3aa: CASSIGDSTYEQYF
d_gene: TRBD1; abundance: NA; v_gene: TRBV11-2; j_gene: TRBJ1-1; CDR3nt: TGTGCCAGCGGAGGGACAGCACGGCACACTGAAGCTTTCTTT; CDR3aa: CASGGTARHTEAFF
d_gene: TRBD1; abundance: NA; v_gene: TRBV7-9; j_gene: TRBJ2-2; CDR3nt: TGTGCCAGGGGACAGGGGACGAACACCGGGGAGCTGTTTTTT; CDR3aa: CARGQGTNTGELFF
d_gene: NA; abundance: NA; v_gene: TRBV18; j_gene: TRBJ1-1; CDR3nt: TGTGCCAGCTCACGACAGCACCTGAACACTGAAGCTTTCTTT; CDR3aa: CASSRQHLNTEAFF
d_gene: NA; abundance: few; v_gene: TRBV5-6; j_gene: TRBJ2-7; CDR3nt: TGTGCCAGCAGGGGGTGGAGGATCCCCTCCGACGAGCAGTACTTC; CDR3aa: CASRGWRIPSDEQYF
d_gene: NA; abundance: NA; v_gene: TRBV4-3; j_gene: TRBJ1-3; CDR3nt: TGCGCCAGCAGCCAGACATTCCCTGGAAACACCATATATTTT; CDR3aa: CASSQTFPGNTIYF
d_gene: TRBD1; abundance: NA; v_gene: TRBV5-4; j_gene: TRBJ1-1; CDR3nt: TGTGCCAGCAGCCTCAGGGGGACAGGGCAAGCTTTCTTT; CDR3aa: CASSLRGTGQAFF
d_gene: TRBD1; abundance: once; v_gene: TRBV19; j_gene: TRBJ1-1; CDR3nt: TGTGCCAGTAGTATAGATGGGACAGGGAACACTGAAGCTTTCTTT; CDR3aa: CASSIDGTGNTEAFF
d_gene: TRBD2; abundance: NA; v_gene: TRBV5-1; j_gene: TRBJ2-1; CDR3nt: TGCGCCAGCAGCGCGTTTAGCGGGGGGGCCTTCAATGAGCAGTTCTTC; CDR3aa: CASSAFSGGAFNEQFF
d_gene: NA; abundance: NA; v_gene: TRBV9; j_gene: TRBJ2-2; CDR3nt: TGTGCCAGCAGCGTAGACCCGGGAGCGCCGAACACCGGGGAGCTGTTTTTT; CDR3aa: CASSVDPGAPNTGELFF
d_gene: NA; abundance: NA; v_gene: TRBV15; j_gene: TRBJ1-5; CDR3nt: TGTGCCACCAGCAGAGACGGGGGAGATCAGCCCCAGCATTTT; CDR3aa: CATSRDGGDQPQHF
d_gene: NA; abundance: NA; v_gene: TRBV5-5; j_gene: TRBJ1-5; CDR3nt: TGTGCCAGCAGCTTGGAGGGAGGTCAGCCCCAGCATTTT; CDR3aa: CASSLEGGQPQHF
d_gene: TRBD1; abundance: NA; v_gene: TRBV25-1; j_gene: TRBJ1-1; CDR3nt: TGTGCCAGCAGTGGCCGGACAGGTTATGAGAAGGCTTTCTTT; CDR3aa: CASSGRTGYEKAFF
d_gene: NA; abundance: NA; v_gene: TRBV5-6; j_gene: TRBJ2-3; CDR3nt: TGTGCCAGCAGCTTGTACCAGTTCACAGATACGCAGTATTTT; CDR3aa: CASSLYQFTDTQYF
d_gene: NA; abundance: NA; v_gene: TRBV6-1; j_gene: TRBJ1-1; CDR3nt: TGTGCCAGCAGGACAGGTTCGAACACTGAAGCTTTCTTT; CDR3aa: CASRTGSNTEAFF
d_gene: NA; abundance: few; v_gene: TRBV7-9; j_gene: TRBJ1-1; CDR3nt: TGTGCCAGCAGCTCTTTATTCGGGGGGAGTGATACTGAAGCTTTCTTT; CDR3aa: CASSSLFGGSDTEAFF
d_gene: NA; abundance: NA; v_gene: TRBV10-3; j_gene: TRBJ2-7; CDR3nt: TGTGCCATCAATTCGGGGGTCGGGGAGCAGTACTTC; CDR3aa: CAINSGVGEQYF
d_gene: NA; abundance: NA; v_gene: TRBV7-3; j_gene: TRBJ2-2; CDR3nt: TGTGCCAGCAGCCCAACATCCGGGGAGCTGTTTTTT; CDR3aa: CASSPTSGELFF
d_gene: TRBD1; abundance: once; v_gene: TRBV18; j_gene: TRBJ1-4; CDR3nt: TGTGCCAGCTCACCATGGGACAGGAAGGAAAAACTGTTTTTT; CDR3aa: CASSPWDRKEKLFF
d_gene: NA; abundance: NA; v_gene: TRBV27; j_gene: TRBJ1-1; CDR3nt: TGTGCCAGCAGTTTATCGCGGAACACTGAAGCTTTCTTT; CDR3aa: CASSLSRNTEAFF
d_gene: NA; abundance: once; v_gene: TRBV28; j_gene: TRBJ1-5; CDR3nt: TGTGCCAGCAGTTTTGGCGGAAGCAATCAGCCCCAGCATTTT; CDR3aa: CASSFGGSNQPQHF
d_gene: TRBD2; abundance: NA; v_gene: TRBV6-5; j_gene: TRBJ2-5; CDR3nt: TGTGCCAGCAGTCCGATCGGGACTACTCAAGAGACCCAGTACTTC; CDR3aa: CASSPIGTTQETQYF
d_gene: NA; abundance: NA; v_gene: TRBV19; j_gene: TRBJ1-3; CDR3nt: TGTGCCAGTACCCGGTTGGCTGGAAACACCATATATTTT; CDR3aa: CASTRLAGNTIYF
d_gene: TRBD1; abundance: NA; v_gene: TRBV4-3; j_gene: TRBJ2-6; CDR3nt: TGCGCCAGCAGCGCCCAGACAGGGGGAAACGTTGAGGCCAACGTCCTGACTTTC; CDR3aa: CASSAQTGGNVEANVLTF
d_gene: TRBD1; abundance: NA; v_gene: TRBV15; j_gene: TRBJ1-1; CDR3nt: TGTGCCACCAGCAGAGCCTATACAGGGGGTCCCACTGAAGCTTTCTTT; CDR3aa: CATSRAYTGGPTEAFF
d_gene: NA; abundance: NA; v_gene: TRBV18; j_gene: TRBJ1-4; CDR3nt: TGTGCCAGCTCACCGCAGGTGGCTGATGAAAAACTGTTTTTT; CDR3aa: CASSPQVADEKLFF
d_gene: NA; abundance: NA; v_gene: TRBV9; j_gene: TRBJ2-1; CDR3nt: TGTGCCAGCAGCCGACGGGACTCCTTCGACGAGCAGTTCTTC; CDR3aa: CASSRRDSFDEQFF
d_gene: NA; abundance: few; v_gene: TRBV7-6; j_gene: TRBJ2-7; CDR3nt: TGTGCCAGCAGCTTAACAGGGAGCTCCTACGAGCAGTACTTC; CDR3aa: CASSLTGSSYEQYF
d_gene: NA; abundance: NA; v_gene: TRBV4-3; j_gene: TRBJ1-1; CDR3nt: TGCGCCAGCAGCCATCGGACTGGCGGTGCCGCTGAAGCTTTCTTT; CDR3aa: CASSHRTGGAAEAFF
d_gene: TRBD2; abundance: NA; v_gene: TRBV6-5; j_gene: TRBJ2-1; CDR3nt: TGTGCCAGCAGGACCACTAGCGGCTACAATGAGCAGTTCTTC; CDR3aa: CASRTTSGYNEQFF
d_gene: NA; abundance: NA; v_gene: TRBV4-3; j_gene: TRBJ1-2; CDR3nt: TGCGCCAGCAGCCAAGGGGGACTCTATGGCTACACCTTC; CDR3aa: CASSQGGLYGYTF
d_gene: NA; abundance: NA; v_gene: TRBV27; j_gene: TRBJ2-7; CDR3nt: TGTGCCAGCAGTTTTAGTCGGGAAAGATACGAGCAGTACTTC; CDR3aa: CASSFSRERYEQYF
d_gene: NA; abundance: NA; v_gene: TRBV19; j_gene: TRBJ1-2; CDR3nt: TGTGCCAGTAGCCTACAGAACTATGGCTACACCTTC; CDR3aa: CASSLQNYGYTF
d_gene: NA; abundance: NA; v_gene: TRBV19; j_gene: TRBJ2-3; CDR3nt: TGTGCCAGTAGTATCTCAGGGGCGAAAGATACGCAGTATTTT; CDR3aa: CASSISGAKDTQYF
d_gene: NA; abundance: NA; v_gene: TRBV4-2; j_gene: TRBJ2-2; CDR3nt: TGTGCCAGCAGCCAAGAAGAGGGAGGGGGGTCCGGGGAGCTGTTTTTT; CDR3aa: CASSQEEGGGSGELFF
d_gene: NA; abundance: once; v_gene: TRBV25-1; j_gene: TRBJ2-1; CDR3nt: TGTGCCAGTAGGTCCGGGACACCCGGGCATGAGCAGTTCTTC; CDR3aa: CASRSGTPGHEQFF
d_gene: TRBD2; abundance: NA; v_gene: TRBV9; j_gene: TRBJ2-3; CDR3nt: TGTGCCAGCAGCGTAACGGGGGGGTACACAGATACGCAGTATTTT; CDR3aa: CASSVTGGYTDTQYF
d_gene: TRBD1; abundance: NA; v_gene: TRBV7-2; j_gene: TRBJ1-4; CDR3nt: TGTGCCAGCAGCTTAGTAGGGGACAGGGAAAAACTGTTTTTT; CDR3aa: CASSLVGDREKLFF
d_gene: TRBD1; abundance: NA; v_gene: TRBV7-2; j_gene: TRBJ1-5; CDR3nt: TGTGCCAGCAGCTCGGACAGGGCAGCCCAGCCCCAGCATTTT; CDR3aa: CASSSDRAAQPQHF
d_gene: TRBD1; abundance: NA; v_gene: TRBV5-1; j_gene: TRBJ1-1; CDR3nt: TGCGCCAGCAGCTGGAGGACAGGCCTGAACACTGAAGCTTTCTTT; CDR3aa: CASSWRTGLNTEAFF
d_gene: NA; abundance: once; v_gene: TRBV6-6; j_gene: TRBJ1-2; CDR3nt: TGTGCCAGCAGTTACTCGTGGAACAGCCCTCATGGCTACACCTTC; CDR3aa: CASSYSWNSPHGYTF
d_gene: TRBD2; abundance: NA; v_gene: TRBV7-9; j_gene: TRBJ2-3; CDR3nt: TGTGCCAGCAGCTTACCCCCGAGACTAGCGGGGTCCACAGATACGCAGTATTTT; CDR3aa: CASSLPPRLAGSTDTQYF
d_gene: TRBD2; abundance: NA; v_gene: TRBV15; j_gene: TRBJ2-1; CDR3nt: TGTGCCACCAGCAGTGGGGGAGGGTTATTGTCCTACAATGAGCAGTTCTTC; CDR3aa: CATSSGGGLLSYNEQFF
d_gene: NA; abundance: NA; v_gene: TRBV29-1; j_gene: TRBJ1-1; CDR3nt: TGCAGCGTCGTCCCCCGGGGGAGGTACACTGAAGCTTTCTTT; CDR3aa: CSVVPRGRYTEAFF
d_gene: TRBD1; abundance: NA; v_gene: TRBV6-2/TRBV6-3; j_gene: TRBJ1-6; CDR3nt: TGTGCCAGCAGCCAGCACGGGACAGGGAATGTTTCACCCCTCCACTTT; CDR3aa: CASSQHGTGNVSPLHF